This T cell receptor beta chain came from a study of blood T cell repertoires in COVID-19. Whole-study context: Donors in the United States, Italy and Spain gave samples during acute or convalescent COVID-19. T cells, B-cell-depleted T cells, or PBMCs provided the cDNA or gDNA that served as material.

From germline, CDR1 is MNHEY and CDR2 SVGEGT. V lost 5 bases and J lost 4; bases outside the gene matches: 6. CDR3 length equals 15 residues. Original analysis: Amplified reference gene primers provided the basis for estimating nucleated cell counts. Clones were read by immunoSEQ multiplex PCR, and TCRdb kept only the in-frame ones, dropping some. V and J calls plus clone size are reproduced from that table; the DNA served to infer D and trimming. Here the sample spans 110,000 or so clones, approximately 85% being singletons. Specimen: peripheral blood. The receptor was isolated from a middle-aged man with acute or convalescent COVID-19. This chain connects TRBV6-2 or TRBV6-3 to TRBJ2-3, with 10 bases matching TRBD2. This CDR3 reads CASSTRTSGADTQYF. DNA for the CDR3: TGTGCCAGCAGTACCAGGACTAGCGGTGCAGATACGCAGTATTTT.